This is a list of T cell receptor beta chains from one sample in a study of graft-versus-host responses after intestinal transplantation. Their target antigens are unknown. Sequenced by immunoSEQ multiplex PCR; TCRdb stores in-frame clones only, minus some. This sample yields around 40,000 clones, of which roughly 96% are seen a single time; more than 0.45% belongs to the top ten. The sample here was unstimulated CD8+ T cells sorted from spleen or lymph node cells, taken before transplant. Source of these receptors: a human donor who was the organ donor for an intestinal transplant. Each CDR3 is given with its conserved first and last residue. The size field is filled for only some rows; it gives once, few, many or a size class.

TRBV27	TRBJ2-6	-	CASSLFSGANVLTF
TRBV5-1	TRBJ1-2	once	CASRRSHINYGYTF
TRBV4-1	TRBJ1-5	-	CASSQGGGTGNQPQHF
TRBV13	TRBJ2-5	-	CASSLWTSGTQETQYF
TRBV9	TRBJ2-1	-	CASSVALRRGPYNEQFF
TRBV5-6	TRBJ2-1	-	CASSWAGGREYEQFF
TRBV7-2	TRBJ2-5	-	CASSLVGSGKETQYF
TRBV27	TRBJ1-1	-	CASSLGENTEAFF
TRBV7-3	TRBJ2-5	-	CASSLWDRGTQYF
TRBV4-2	TRBJ1-6	-	CASRPITGLNSPLHF
TRBV6-6	TRBJ2-7	-	CASSRGAWEQYF
TRBV9	TRBJ2-2	-	CASSVEGRTTGELFF
TRBV7-2	TRBJ2-3	-	CASSLGAGGPADTQYF
TRBV7-8	TRBJ2-7	-	CASSLNLLGAVWDEQYF